Described below is a single T cell receptor beta chain sequence and its context. Its cognate antigen has yet to be identified. Per-base qualities were not stored, and no clone one base away is much larger. The sample belongs to a study of blood T cell repertoires in COVID-19 (dated by TCRdb to 2020 to 2021). Concerning the study at large: Samples from collaborators originated in the United States, Italy and Spain and spanned both the acute and convalescent phases of COVID-19. The repertoires were made available in a free public database intended to serve as a resource for research on the immune response to SARS-CoV-2. The dataset comprised deeply sampled blood TCRbeta repertoires from subjects exposed to, actively infected with, or recovered from COVID-19. The samples were drawn from the first 160 participants of the ongoing ImmuneRACE study and from 950 to 1,500 subjects provided by 6 global collaborators. Nearly every sample came with metadata listing a de-identified subject ID, COVID-19 status, age in years and sex. The material from the prospective study consisted of cDNA or gDNA derived from T cells, B-cell-depleted T cells, or PBMCs. Where available, HLA class I and class II types were obtained from metadata supplied by the sample provider rather than from assay-based typing.

TCRbeta CDR3 regions were amplified from genomic DNA by means of the immunoSEQ Assay, a bias-controlled multiplex PCR. On the study's bioinformatics: Nucleated cell counts per sample were estimated from amplification of reference gene primers within the assay. To quantify the absolute abundance of each unique TCRbeta CDR3 rearrangement, sequence reads were collapsed and filtered. For each sample, productive Simpson clonality was calculated by taking the square root of Simpson's diversity index across productive rearrangements. The clones in this table, taken by TCRdb from immuneACCESS, are in-frame only. Not every clone is retained; where verified, under half of the shortfall comes from an unresolved V gene, and the cause of the rest is unknown. That table gives V, J and clone size, and the DNA gave D and trimming. The sample includes more than 75,000 clones, with 84% observed a single time. The ten largest clones add up to 12% of the sample.

CDR1 and CDR2, per the germline V gene (reference sequence), are LGHDT and YNNKEL. Relative to germline, V is missing 3 bases and J is missing 5 bases, with 6 bases of the junction outside any gene match. The CDR3 contains 15 residues, cysteine and phenylalanine counted. Only CDR3 DNA is held: 45 bases, read in frame from base 1. Broader findings and caveats from the paper: How much clinical and demographic metadata was included differed by source and by participant, and the metadata was provided uncurated.

Each collaborating institution followed its own protocols to collect whole blood in K2EDTA tubes. For TCRbeta analysis, collaborators shipped samples in one of three forms: frozen whole blood, isolated PBMCs, or DNA extracted from either of those sample types. The chain is made from TRBV3-1 (or the pseudogene TRBV3-2) and TRBJ2-1; 8 middle bases align to TRBD1. The sequencing input was peripheral blood. The clonotype originates from a human donor in a cohort sampled during active COVID-19. The CDR3 protein: CASSHRDRNNNEQFF. The DNA is as follows: TGTGCCAGCAGCCACCGGGACAGGAACAACAATGAGCAGTTCTTC.